This is a list of T cell receptor beta chains from one sample in a study of technical replicates of blood from a handful of donors. The method was immunoSEQ multiplex PCR; TCRdb's version includes in-frame clones alone and lacks a portion of them. There are 59,000 or so clones in the sample; 85% to 95% occur only once, and roughly 4% lies in the top ten. The sample was PBMCs. These receptors originate from a human donor in good health. Some clones in this sample may be carry-over from other donors' samples. The CDR3 runs from the conserved cysteine through the conserved F or W. The D gene is left open where the match is weak. Size values are once, few and many counts, or a class for expanded clones, and some rows have none.

d_call,j_call,clone_size,v_call,cdr3_aa,cdr3_nt
TRBD1,TRBJ2-2,NA,TRBV5-4,CASSPRPGTGDTGELFF,TGTGCCAGCAGCCCCCGGCCCGGGACAGGGGACACCGGGGAGCTGTTTTTT
NA,TRBJ1-4,NA,TRBV5-1,CASRLGGYGEKLFF,TGCGCCAGCAGACTCGGAGGATACGGTGAAAAACTGTTTTTT
TRBD2,TRBJ2-3,NA,TRBV4-2,CASSQGLAGARADTQYF,TGTGCCAGCAGCCAAGGCCTAGCGGGGGCCCGGGCAGATACGCAGTATTTT
TRBD2,TRBJ2-7,few,TRBV7-2,CASSLESQRGDYEQYF,TGTGCCAGCAGCTTAGAGTCGCAGCGGGGCGACTACGAGCAGTACTTC
NA,TRBJ2-7,NA,TRBV7-9,CASSLASGRGFSEQYF,TGTGCCAGCAGCTTAGCATCGGGGAGAGGGTTTTCTGAGCAGTACTTC
TRBD1,TRBJ1-6,NA,TRBV7-9,CASSLAGTGNNSPLHF,TGTGCCAGCAGCTTAGCAGGGACAGGGAATAATTCACCCCTCCACTTT
NA,TRBJ2-2,NA,TRBV5-1,CASEKDTTGELFF,TGCGCCAGCGAGAAAGACACAACCGGGGAGCTGTTTTTT
NA,TRBJ1-3,NA,TRBV9,CASSAYTGFGNTIYF,TGTGCCAGCAGCGCTTATACAGGGTTTGGAAACACCATATATTTT
TRBD2,TRBJ2-5,NA,TRBV29-1,CSVVPAGAKEETQYF,TGCAGCGTTGTCCCAGCGGGGGCAAAAGAAGAGACCCAGTACTTC
NA,TRBJ1-2,NA,TRBV23-1,CASSQAPHVTEDYGYTF,TGCGCCAGCAGTCAAGCACCGCACGTTACCGAGGACTATGGCTACACCTTC
TRBD1,TRBJ2-4,NA,TRBV2,CASREQTGGRNIQYF,TGTGCCAGCAGAGAACAGACAGGGGGAAGAAACATTCAGTACTTC
NA,TRBJ1-1,NA,TRBV5-6,CASSLPGERVANTEAFF,TGTGCCAGCAGCTTGCCAGGGGAGAGGGTGGCGAACACTGAAGCTTTCTTT
TRBD2,TRBJ2-4,NA,TRBV5-4,CASSPSGRGDIQYF,TGTGCCAGCAGCCCTAGCGGGAGGGGGGACATTCAGTACTTC
TRBD1,TRBJ1-2,NA,TRBV7-2,CASGTGPHYGYTF,TGTGCCAGCGGGACAGGCCCACACTATGGCTACACCTTC
TRBD1,TRBJ2-5,NA,TRBV6-1,CASSQTGKGTQYF,TGTGCCAGCAGTCAGACAGGGAAGGGGACCCAGTACTTC
NA,TRBJ1-6,NA,TRBV14,CASSPRGGSPLHF,TGTGCCAGCAGCCCAAGGGGGGGTTCACCCCTCCACTTT
NA,TRBJ2-3,NA,TRBV7-3,CASSLGARKTSTDTQYF,TGTGCCAGCAGCTTAGGGGCTAGAAAGACTAGCACAGATACGCAGTATTTT
TRBD2,TRBJ2-5,NA,TRBV10-3,CAISLGGTNTQETQYF,TGTGCCATCAGCCTAGGAGGGACTAACACCCAAGAGACCCAGTACTTC
TRBD1,TRBJ2-7,NA,TRBV5-1,CASSSSIRTGEGEQYF,TGCGCCAGCAGCTCCTCAATCCGGACAGGGGAGGGCGAGCAGTACTTC
TRBD2,TRBJ2-3,NA,TRBV7-2,CASSLTGLAGGIDTQYF,TGTGCCAGCAGCTTAACGGGACTAGCGGGGGGAATAGATACGCAGTATTTT
TRBD1,TRBJ1-2,NA,TRBV9,CASSTQATGAYGYTF,TGTGCCAGCAGCACCCAAGCGACAGGGGCCTATGGCTACACCTTC
TRBD1,TRBJ1-1,NA,TRBV19,CASTLQGAVSEAFF,TGTGCCAGTACCTTACAGGGGGCGGTTTCTGAAGCTTTCTTT
TRBD1,TRBJ1-2,once,TRBV5-1,CASSQDTGQGIDGYTF,TGCGCCAGCAGCCAAGACACGGGACAGGGGATCGATGGCTACACCTTC
TRBD1,TRBJ2-7,NA,TRBV6-1,CASSEVPGGWQYF,TGTGCCAGCAGTGAAGTACCAGGGGGCTGGCAGTACTTC
NA,TRBJ2-7,NA,TRBV7-9,CASSLVGTPSDEQYF,TGTGCCAGCAGCTTAGTCGGGACCCCTAGCGACGAGCAGTACTTC
NA,TRBJ1-6,NA,TRBV30,CAYQQGYNSPLHF,TGTGCTTACCAACAGGGCTATAATTCACCCCTCCACTTT
TRBD1,TRBJ1-6,NA,TRBV10-2,CASREGQGAGSPLHF,TGCGCCAGCAGGGAAGGACAGGGGGCTGGTTCACCCCTCCACTTT
NA,TRBJ1-5,NA,TRBV10-1,CASSESIVTGEHQPQHF,TGCGCCAGCAGTGAGTCGATTGTGACAGGAGAGCATCAGCCCCAGCATTTT
NA,TRBJ1-6,NA,TRBV30,CAWSVASPLHF,TGTGCCTGGAGTGTAGCTTCACCCCTCCACTTT
TRBD2,TRBJ2-4,NA,TRBV6-4,CASNDSGGRDKNIQYF,TGTGCCAGCAACGATAGCGGGGGAAGAGACAAAAACATTCAGTACTTC
NA,TRBJ2-5,NA,TRBV19,CASSGAGQETQYF,TGTGCCAGTAGTGGGGCCGGCCAAGAGACCCAGTACTTC
TRBD1,TRBJ2-5,NA,TRBV14,CASSQVRGNSETQYF,TGTGCCAGCAGCCAAGTCAGGGGGAATTCGGAGACCCAGTACTTC
TRBD1,TRBJ2-5,NA,TRBV2,CASGYGTGTTETQYF,TGTGCCAGCGGGTACGGGACAGGGACGACAGAGACCCAGTACTTC